This TCR beta chain was sequenced in a study of control samples from healthy donors and cancer patients. Using immunoSEQ multiplex PCR, the repertoire was profiled, and TCRdb retains in-frame clones only, with some absent. The table includes under 450,000 clones, approximately 92% detected once. V lost 6 bases to trimming and J lost 0 bases; unmatched junction nucleotides: 1. Germline lookup yields CDR1 WSHSY and CDR2 SAAADI. CDR3 length equals 13 residues. The rearrangement uses TRBV10-2 and TRBJ2-5, with 7 nucleotides matching TRBD1. This sequence was found in a man aged 35 to 55 with head and neck cancer. Sequenced input: PBMCs. CDR3 in DNA: TGCGCCAGCAGGGACAGGTACCAAGAGACCCAGTACTTC. This codes for CASRDRYQETQYF.